The source of this T cell receptor (beta chain) is a study of OX40 agonist ivuxolimab in advanced cancers. Study findings and constraints: Expanded clones belonging to CD8+ T cells outnumbered, on average, those of CD4+.

Using immunoSEQ multiplex PCR, the repertoire was profiled, and TCRdb retains in-frame clones only, with some absent. In the table there are 35,000 to 45,000 clones, more than 80% of which are singletons. Germline CDR1 SGHTA, CDR2 FQGTGA. The CDR3 is 16 amino acids. The germline V and J ends were trimmed by 5 bases and 3 bases, with 16 bases remaining between them. Remarks on this clone: What it recognizes is unknown.

V is TRBV7-3 and J is TRBJ2-2; the D call may be TRBD1 or TRBD2 (6 bases each). Specimen: CD4+ or CD8+ T cells sorted from blood, collected in a trial of the OX40 agonist ivuxolimab. The source is an adult with an advanced solid tumor such as melanoma, head and neck, liver or kidney cancer. The CDR3 region is CASSTQGLADTGELFF. CDR3 bases: TGTGCCAGCAGCACACAGGGACTTGCGGACACCGGGGAGCTGTTTTTT. The full variable domain, rest sourced from reference TRBV7-3 and TRBJ2-2, is GAGVSQTPSNKVTEKGKYVELRCDPISGHTALYWYRQSLGQGPEFLIYFQGTGAADDSGLPNDRFFAVRPEGSVSTLKIQRTERGDSAVYLCASSTQGLADTGELFFGEGSRLTVL.